These 30 T cell receptor beta chains were sequenced from one sample in a study of shared clonotypes between healthy human individuals. Measured with immunoSEQ multiplex PCR; TCRdb has only the in-frame clones, and not every one. This sample carries about 1 million clones, about three quarters of them seen once, and the ten largest clones take approximately 1.3%. The sample comprised memory CD4+ T cells sorted from blood. This sample's subset: CD45RA-negative fraction. The receptors come from a man between 18 and 35 years old in good health.

V gene TRBV2 combines with J gene TRBJ2-5; D tentatively fits TRBD1 or TRBD2 (6 bases each). CDR3 size: 14 residues. The V gene's germline CDR1 is SNHLY and CDR2 FYNNEI. Between the trimmed V and J ends, which lost 10 bases and 3 bases, there was a span of 18 bases. The CDR3 region is CATLVGGPEETQYF. The CDR3 DNA reads as TGTGCCACCCTGGTGGGGGGCCCGGAAGAGACCCAGTACTTC.

V is TRBV28 and J is TRBJ2-1; D may be TRBD1 or TRBD2 (5 bases each). CDR1 MDHEN and CDR2 SYDVKM come from the germline V gene. This CDR3 has 18 residues. Trimming stripped 0 bases from V and 0 bases from J, with 15 bases between. The DNA for the CDR3 is TGTGCCAGCAGTTTATGGAGGGGCGGGTCGAGCTCCTACAATGAGCAGTTCTTC. Translation gives CASSLWRGGSSSYNEQFF.

The gene calls are TRBV7-9 and TRBJ2-2; D call uncertain. The CDR3 is 15 amino acids. Between the trimmed V and J ends, which lost 2 bases and 7 bases, there was a span of 14 bases. Germline values: CDR1 SEHNR, CDR2 FQNEAQ (reference sequence). CDR3 in amino acids: CASSLQSPRGGELFF. DNA for the CDR3: TGTGCCAGCAGCTTACAGAGCCCTCGCGGCGGGGAGCTGTTTTTT.

The chain uses TRBV28 and TRBJ2-7; TRBD1 or TRBD2 may be the D gene (6 bases each). The germline V gene encodes CDR1 MDHEN and CDR2 SYDVKM. The CDR3 totals 14 residues. The ends were cut back, 8 bases at V and 4 bases at J, with 18 bases in the middle. The CDR3 nucleotides read TGTGCCAGCCATAGGTCCGGGGGCATATACGAGCAGTACTTC. This encodes CASHRSGGIYEQYF.

The genes are TRBV6-5 and TRBJ1-1, with D tentatively TRBD1 (5 bases). The germline V gene encodes CDR1 MNHEY and CDR2 SVGAGI. This CDR3 comprises 13 residues. The ends were cut back, 2 bases at V and 4 bases at J, with 8 bases in the middle. The CDR3 sequence is CASSYGRATEAFF. Written as DNA, the CDR3 is TGTGCCAGCAGTTACGGCAGGGCCACTGAAGCTTTCTTT.

This clone was counted a single time. The chain is built from TRBV28 and TRBJ2-1; D not resolved. CDR1 is MDHEN and CDR2 is SYDVKM in the germline V gene. The CDR3 totals 12 residues. The V end lost 2 bases, the J end lost 10 bases, and 9 bases lay between the germline ends. As DNA, the CDR3 is TGTGCCAGCAGTTTAGGCACAGCCGAGCAGTTCTTC. It specifies CASSLGTAEQFF.

The chain joins TRBV10-1 to TRBJ2-3; 7 bases fit TRBD2. V shed 6 bases and J 5 bases; nucleotides not matched to a gene: 8. Germline lookup yields CDR1 WNHNN and CDR2 SYGVQD (reference sequence). This CDR3 is built from 14 residues. The CDR3 loop reads CASSGSGEGDTQYF. The CDR3 nucleotides are TGCGCCAGCAGCGGTTCCGGGGAGGGAGATACGCAGTATTTT.

The V and J genes are TRBV5-4 and TRBJ2-2; 7 nucleotides agree with TRBD1. Trimming removed 4 bases from V and 4 bases from J; junction bases left unmatched: 7. CDR3 size: 15 residues. Germline V CDR1 and CDR2: SGHNT, YYREEE (reference sequence). CDR3 loop: CASSRLQGTTGELFF. The DNA of the CDR3 is TGTGCCAGCAGCCGTTTACAGGGGACCACCGGGGAGCTGTTTTTT.

In its sample, this clone was seen a few times. The V call is TRBV5-1, the J call TRBJ2-3; D perhaps matches TRBD1 (7 bases). This CDR3 has 16 amino acids. Trimming removed 4 bases at V and 4 bases at J, with 19 bases between. Germline V gene sequence: CDR1 SGHRS, CDR2 YFSETQ. The CDR3 is CASSLRIRGEADTQYF. CDR3 sequence (DNA): TGCGCCAGCAGCCTCCGCATCAGGGGGGAAGCAGATACGCAGTATTTT.

As regards this clone: The junction departs from the called germline gene at one end, perhaps through a read error. Other DNA sequences within the sample encode an identical CDR3. This chain connects TRBV25-1 to TRBJ2-7; D is undetermined. Germline loops: CDR1 MGHDK, CDR2 SYGVNS. This CDR3 contains 11 residues. The CDR3 is CATFGPYEQYF. CDR3 nucleotide sequence: TGTGCCACGTTCGGTCCCTATGAGCAGTACTTC.

Comments on this clone: Other nucleotide sequences in the sample specify the same CDR3. The CDR3: CASSPPGLAGYEQYF. In DNA, the CDR3 is TGTGCCAGCTCACCACCAGGACTAGCGGGCTACGAGCAGTACTTC. This chain uses TRBV18 with TRBJ2-7; the match to TRBD2 covers 11 bases. V shed 0 bases, J shed 3 bases, and the junction held 1 base outside the gene matches. This CDR3 region has 15 residues. CDR1 and CDR2 from the germline V gene are KGHSH and LQKENI.

The chain couples TRBV6-1 to TRBJ2-7, with D perhaps TRBD2 (6 bases). Per the germline V gene, CDR1 is MNHNS and CDR2 is SASEGT. V was shortened by 6 bases and J by 2 bases, with 17 bases between the two germline ends. The CDR3 spans 15 residues. DNA for the CDR3: TGTGCCAGCAGGCCTAGCGCGGTAGTTACCTACGAGCAGTACTTC. It specifies CASRPSAVVTYEQYF.

The CDR3 protein is CASSPGQGYYDEQFF. For the CDR3, the DNA is TGTGCCAGCAGCCCCGGACAGGGGTATTATGATGAGCAGTTCTTC. This rearrangement joins TRBV9 to TRBJ2-1; 9 bases line up with TRBD1. With V trimmed by 4 bases and J by 8 bases, 10 bases remained unmatched. The CDR3 contains 15 residues. Germline values: CDR1 SGDLS, CDR2 YYNGEE.

The genes are TRBV2 and TRBJ2-1; TRBD2 matches at 9 bases. The CDR3 covers 11 residues. Per germline, CDR1 SNHLY and CDR2 FYNNEI. Unmatched junction bases numbered 4, after V lost 8 bases and J lost 11 bases. The CDR3 DNA reads TGTGCCAGCTCTAGCGGGATACAGCAGTTCTTC. It translates to CASSSGIQQFF. Together with reference TRBV2 and TRBJ2-1, the CDR3 gives the full variable domain: EPEVTQTPSHQVTQMGQEVILRCVPISNHLYFYWYRQILGQKVEFLVSFYNNEISEKSEIFDDQFSVERPDGSNFTLKIRSTKLEDSAMYFCASSSGIQQFFGPGTRLTVL.

V is TRBV18 and J is TRBJ1-5, with 10 bases aligning to TRBD1. Germline values: CDR1 KGHSH, CDR2 LQKENI. Trimming cost V 3 bases and J 7 bases; bases outside gene matches: 6. The CDR3 length is 15 residues. CDR3 in DNA: TGTGCCAGCTCACCGGGACAGGGGTTTGAACAGCCCCAGCATTTT. Protein: CASSPGQGFEQPQHF.

The chain is built from TRBV5-1 and TRBJ2-7; D possibly corresponds to TRBD2 (5 bases). The V end was cut by 5 bases, the J end by 2 bases, with 17 bases between. Germline V lookup: CDR1 SGHRS, CDR2 YFSETQ. This CDR3 spans 15 amino acids. The CDR3 DNA follows: TGCGCCAGCAGGAGACGGACTGCCGGTACCTACGAGCAGTACTTC. It specifies CASRRRTAGTYEQYF. The variable domain in full, with the rest retrieved from reference TRBV5-1 and TRBJ2-7, is KAGVTQTPRYLIKTRGQQVTLSCSPISGHRSVSWYQQTPGQGLQFLFEYFSETQRNKGNFPGRFSGRQFSNSRSEMNVSTLELGDSALYLCASRRRTAGTYEQYFGPGTRLTVT.

In the case of this clone: Other DNA sequences of this sample code for an identical CDR3. V usage is TRBV19 and J usage is TRBJ2-7; D call uncertain. Germline V gene data show CDR1 as LNHDA and CDR2 as SQIVND (reference sequence). The CDR3 runs to 13 residues. Trimming removed 2 bases at V and 1 base at J, with 6 bases between. CDR3 protein: CASSIRLSYEQYF. The CDR3 DNA follows: TGTGCCAGTAGTATACGTCTTTCCTACGAGCAGTACTTC.

The CDR3 here is CASSLGSRVSYEQYF. The CDR3 DNA reads as TGTGCCAGCAGCTTAGGCAGCAGGGTCTCCTACGAGCAGTACTTC. The V and J genes are TRBV13 and TRBJ2-7; D might be TRBD1 (5 bases). The germline gives CDR1 PRHDT, CDR2 FYEKMQ (reference sequence). Trimming pared 0 bases from V and 0 bases from J, leaving 9 bases between. The CDR3 consists of 15 residues.

This clone was found a few times. Other DNA sequences of this sample code for an identical CDR3. V and J are TRBV2 and TRBJ2-5; D is tentatively TRBD1 or TRBD2 (5 bases each). V was cut by 3 bases and J by 7 bases, with 6 bases left in between. Germline V gene data show CDR1 as SNHLY and CDR2 as FYNNEI. CDR3 length: 11 amino acids. CDR3 bases: TGTGCCAGCAGTGAGAGGGGGACCCAGTACTTC. It is translated as CASSERGTQYF.

The chain carries TRBV7-2 and TRBJ1-4; 7 positions match TRBD1. Germline V gives CDR1 SGHTA, CDR2 FQGNSA. V shed 1 base and J 7 bases; nucleotides not matched to a gene: 3. The CDR3 has 14 residues. This CDR3 reads CASSLDRGVEKLFF. DNA of the CDR3: TGTGCCAGCAGCTTAGACAGGGGAGTTGAAAAACTGTTTTTT.

Written as DNA, the CDR3 is TGTGCCAGCAGTTTTGGCGGACAGGAATACGAGCAGTACTTC. Protein: CASSFGGQEYEQYF. This rearrangement joins TRBV5-4 to TRBJ2-7; 7 nucleotides line up with TRBD1. Per the germline V gene, CDR1 is SGHNT and CDR2 is YYREEE (reference sequence). The V segment lost 5 bases and the J segment 4 bases; nucleotides outside the gene matches: 9. The CDR3 length is 14 residues.

Details on this clone: Within the sample, other DNA sequences also encode this same CDR3. This sequence joins TRBV19 and TRBJ1-4; TRBD1 aligns across 10 bases. After removal of 6 bases from V and 8 bases from J, the junction contained 3 bases not matched to a gene. CDR3 length: 13 amino acids. CDR1 LNHDA and CDR2 SQIVND come from the germline V gene (reference sequence). The CDR3 loop reads CASSGQGGEKLFF. CDR3 DNA sequence: TGTGCCAGTAGCGGACAGGGGGGGGAAAAACTGTTTTTT.

The chain has TRBV23-1 and TRBJ2-3; TRBD1 might be the D (6 bases). TRBV23-1 is flagged as an ORF with uncertain function. Between the trimmed V and J ends, which lost 5 bases and 2 bases, there was a span of 17 bases. The CDR3 consists of 16 residues. The CDR3 spells CASSSDRFQDTDTQYF. The CDR3, as DNA: TGCGCCAGCAGTTCCGACAGGTTCCAAGACACAGATACGCAGTATTTT.

The rearrangement uses TRBV2 and TRBJ2-4; maybe TRBD2 (5 bases). V was clipped by 3 bases and J by 4 bases, with 13 bases between them. This CDR3 is 15 amino acids long. The germline V gene has CDR1 SNHLY and CDR2 FYNNEI. CDR3 sequence (DNA): TGTGCCAGCAGTGATGAGGGTATGAGGAAAAACATTCAGTACTTC. As protein: CASSDEGMRKNIQYF.

The genes are TRBV5-4 and TRBJ1-2; tentative D call: TRBD1 (6 bases). With 4 bases removed from V and 2 bases from J, the gap between germline ends came to 18 bases. This CDR3 comprises 16 residues. CDR1 is SGHNT and CDR2 is YYREEE in the germline V gene (reference sequence). The chain's CDR3 is CASSPGGTPLNYGYTF. CDR3 nucleotides: TGTGCCAGCAGCCCGGGCGGGACACCCCTGAACTATGGCTACACCTTC.

This clone was counted only a few times. The chain joins TRBV11-2 to TRBJ1-3; maybe TRBD1 (5 bases). Trimming removed 3 bases at V and 0 bases at J, with 6 bases between. Germline CDR1 reads SGHAT; CDR2 reads FQNNGV. CDR3 length: 14 amino acids. The CDR3 loop reads CASSLTDSGNTIYF. In DNA, the CDR3 is TGTGCCAGCAGCTTGACAGACTCTGGAAACACCATATATTTT.

This clone showed up just a few times. The V and J genes are TRBV5-1 and TRBJ2-1; 7 bases agree with TRBD1. Looked up from germline, CDR1 is SGHRS and CDR2 is YFSETQ. This CDR3 has 14 residues. The J segment lost 7 bases and the V segment lost 5 bases, leaving 9 bases of the junction unmatched. This chain's CDR3 is CASSSAGGRNEQFF. Written as DNA, the CDR3 is TGCGCCAGCAGTTCGGCAGGGGGTAGAAATGAGCAGTTCTTC.

DNA of the CDR3: TGCGCCAGCAGCGTGACTAGCGGGAGGAAGACAGATACGCAGTATTTT. It yields the protein CASSVTSGRKTDTQYF. The genes are TRBV5-1 and TRBJ2-3; 13 positions match TRBD2. The V segment lost 4 bases and the J segment 3 bases; nucleotides outside the gene matches: 5. The CDR3 contains 16 residues. CDR1 and CDR2 from the germline V gene are SGHRS and YFSETQ.

A note on this clone: A junction end diverges from the germline sequence, so it may reflect a read error. This chain uses TRBV25-1 with TRBJ2-1; 12 positions agree with TRBD2. The CDR3 is 16 amino acids. CDR1 and CDR2 from the germline V gene are MGHDK and SYGVNS. The CDR3 DNA is TGTGCCAGCAGTCCGTGGACTAGCGGGGCCTACAATGAGCGGTTCTTC. This gives the protein CASSPWTSGAYNERFF.

This sequence joins TRBV6-6 and TRBJ2-2; 9 nucleotides agree with TRBD1. The CDR3 is 14 residues long. Germline CDR1 and CDR2: MNHNY and SVGAGI (reference sequence). The trim removed 8 bases at V and 7 bases at J, leaving 8 bases unmatched. CDR3 sequence: CASRSTGGGGELFF. The CDR3 region has the DNA TGTGCCAGCCGTTCTACAGGGGGCGGCGGGGAGCTGTTTTTT.